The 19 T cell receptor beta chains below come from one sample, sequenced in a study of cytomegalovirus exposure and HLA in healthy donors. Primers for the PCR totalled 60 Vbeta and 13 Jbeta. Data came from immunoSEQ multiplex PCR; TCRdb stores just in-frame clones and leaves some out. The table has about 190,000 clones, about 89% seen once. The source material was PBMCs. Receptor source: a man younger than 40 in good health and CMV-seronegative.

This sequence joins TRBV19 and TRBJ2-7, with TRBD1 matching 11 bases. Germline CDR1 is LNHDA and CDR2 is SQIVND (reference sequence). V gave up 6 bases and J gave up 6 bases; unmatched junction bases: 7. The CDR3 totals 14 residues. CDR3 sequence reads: CASSSGTGGGEQYF. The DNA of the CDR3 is TGTGCCAGTAGCTCCGGGACAGGGGGTGGCGAGCAGTACTTC.

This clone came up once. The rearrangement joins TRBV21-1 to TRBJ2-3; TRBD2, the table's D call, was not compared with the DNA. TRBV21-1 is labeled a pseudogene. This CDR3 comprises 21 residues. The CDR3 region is CASSNQGCTSGSQSSTDTQYF. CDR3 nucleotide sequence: TGTGCCAGCAGCAACCAGGGCTGTACTAGCGGGAGTCAGTCTAGCACAGATACGCAGTATTTT.

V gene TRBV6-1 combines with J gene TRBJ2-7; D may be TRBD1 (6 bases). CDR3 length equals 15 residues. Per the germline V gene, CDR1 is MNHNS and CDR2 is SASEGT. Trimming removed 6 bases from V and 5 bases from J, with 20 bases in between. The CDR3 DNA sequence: TGTGCCAGCAGACCTCCCAGAGGGGACATCCACGAGCAGTACTTC. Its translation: CASRPPRGDIHEQYF.

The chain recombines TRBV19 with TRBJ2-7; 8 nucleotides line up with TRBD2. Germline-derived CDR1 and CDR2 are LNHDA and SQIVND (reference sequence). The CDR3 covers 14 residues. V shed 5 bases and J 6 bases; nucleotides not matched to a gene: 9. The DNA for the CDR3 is TGTGCCAGTAGTCCGATAGGACTAGCTGGCGAGCAGTACTTC. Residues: CASSPIGLAGEQYF.

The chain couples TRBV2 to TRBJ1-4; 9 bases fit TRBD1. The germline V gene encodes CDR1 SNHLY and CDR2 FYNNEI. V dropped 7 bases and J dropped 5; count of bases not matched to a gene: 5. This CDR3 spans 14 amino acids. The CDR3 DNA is TGTGCCAGCAACAGGGACAGGGAAAATGAAAAACTGTTTTTT. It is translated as CASNRDRENEKLFF.

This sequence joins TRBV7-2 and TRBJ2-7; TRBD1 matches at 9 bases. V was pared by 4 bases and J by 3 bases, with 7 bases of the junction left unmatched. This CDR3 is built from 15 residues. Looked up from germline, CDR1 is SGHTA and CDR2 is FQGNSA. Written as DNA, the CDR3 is TGTGCCAGCAGCTCGCGGACAGGGGCTGTCTACGAGCAGTACTTC. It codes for CASSSRTGAVYEQYF.

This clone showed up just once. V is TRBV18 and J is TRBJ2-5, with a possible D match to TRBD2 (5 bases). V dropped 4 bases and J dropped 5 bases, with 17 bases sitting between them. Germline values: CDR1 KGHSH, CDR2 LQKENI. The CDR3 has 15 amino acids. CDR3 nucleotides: TGTGCCAGCTCACAGAGGTTGGACTTTCAGGAGACCCAGTACTTC. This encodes CASSQRLDFQETQYF. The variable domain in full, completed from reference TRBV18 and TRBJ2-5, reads NAGVMQNPRHLVRRRGQEARLRCSPMKGHSHVYWYRQLPEEGLKFMVYLQKENIIDESGMPKERFSAEFPKEGPSILRIQQVVRGDSAAYFCASSQRLDFQETQYFGPGTRLLVL.

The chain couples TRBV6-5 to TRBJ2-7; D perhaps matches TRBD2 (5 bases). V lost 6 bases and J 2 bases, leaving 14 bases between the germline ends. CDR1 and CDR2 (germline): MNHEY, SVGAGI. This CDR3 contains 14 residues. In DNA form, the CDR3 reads TGTGCCAGCAGCGAATTTGACGGGACCTACGAGCAGTACTTC. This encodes CASSEFDGTYEQYF.

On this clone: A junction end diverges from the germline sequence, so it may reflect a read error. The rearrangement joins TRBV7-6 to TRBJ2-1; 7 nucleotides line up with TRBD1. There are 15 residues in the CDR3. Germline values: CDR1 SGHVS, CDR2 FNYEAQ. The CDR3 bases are TGTGCCAGCAGCTCGGCAGGGGGACCCTACAATGGGCAGTTCTTC. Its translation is CASSSAGGPYNGQFF.

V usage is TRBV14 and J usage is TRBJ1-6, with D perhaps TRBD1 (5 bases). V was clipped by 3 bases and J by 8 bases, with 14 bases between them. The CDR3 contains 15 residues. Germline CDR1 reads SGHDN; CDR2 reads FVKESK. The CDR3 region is CASSQLQALYSPLHF. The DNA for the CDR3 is TGTGCCAGCAGCCAGCTACAGGCATTGTATTCACCCCTCCACTTT.

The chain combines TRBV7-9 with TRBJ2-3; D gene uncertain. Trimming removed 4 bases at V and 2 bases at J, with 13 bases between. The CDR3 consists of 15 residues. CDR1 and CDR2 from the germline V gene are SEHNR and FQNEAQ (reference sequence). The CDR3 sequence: CASSSLVAPTDTQYF. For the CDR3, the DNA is TGTGCCAGCAGCTCCCTCGTGGCTCCCACAGATACGCAGTATTTT.

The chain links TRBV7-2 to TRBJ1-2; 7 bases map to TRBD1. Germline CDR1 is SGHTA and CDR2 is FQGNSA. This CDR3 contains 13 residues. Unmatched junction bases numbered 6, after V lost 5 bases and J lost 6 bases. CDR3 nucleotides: TGTGCCAGCAGCATAGACAGGGTAAATGGCTACACCTTC. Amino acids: CASSIDRVNGYTF.

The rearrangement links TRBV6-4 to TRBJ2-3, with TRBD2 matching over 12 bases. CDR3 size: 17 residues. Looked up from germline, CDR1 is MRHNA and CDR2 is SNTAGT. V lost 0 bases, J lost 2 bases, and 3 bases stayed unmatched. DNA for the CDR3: TGTGCCAGCAGTGACTCGCGGACTAGCGGGGACACAGATACGCAGTATTTT. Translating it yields CASSDSRTSGDTDTQYF.

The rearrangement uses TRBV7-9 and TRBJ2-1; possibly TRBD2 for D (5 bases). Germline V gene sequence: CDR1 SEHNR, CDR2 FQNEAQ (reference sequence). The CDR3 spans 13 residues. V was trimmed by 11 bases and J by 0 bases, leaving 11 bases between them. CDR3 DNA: TGTGCCGGAGAGGGCGACTCCTACAATGAGCAGTTCTTC. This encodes CAGEGDSYNEQFF. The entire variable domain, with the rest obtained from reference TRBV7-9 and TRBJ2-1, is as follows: DTGVSQNPRHKITKRGQNVTFRCDPISEHNRLYWYRQTLGQGPEFLTYFQNEAQLEKSRLLSDRFSAERPKGSFSTLEIQRTEQGDSAMYLCAGEGDSYNEQFFGPGTRLTVL.

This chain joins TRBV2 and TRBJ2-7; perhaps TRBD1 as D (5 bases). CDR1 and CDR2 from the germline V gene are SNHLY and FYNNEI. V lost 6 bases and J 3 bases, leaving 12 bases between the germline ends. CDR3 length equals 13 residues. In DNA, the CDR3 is TGTGCCAGCAGAAAGACAGCACTCTACGAGCAGTACTTC. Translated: CASRKTALYEQYF.

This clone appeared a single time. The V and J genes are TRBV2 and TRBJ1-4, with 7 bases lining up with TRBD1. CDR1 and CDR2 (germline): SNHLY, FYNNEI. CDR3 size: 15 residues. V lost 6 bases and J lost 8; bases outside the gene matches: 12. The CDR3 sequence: CASSFEWTGGEKLFF. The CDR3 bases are TGTGCCAGCAGCTTTGAATGGACAGGCGGGGAAAAACTGTTTTTT.

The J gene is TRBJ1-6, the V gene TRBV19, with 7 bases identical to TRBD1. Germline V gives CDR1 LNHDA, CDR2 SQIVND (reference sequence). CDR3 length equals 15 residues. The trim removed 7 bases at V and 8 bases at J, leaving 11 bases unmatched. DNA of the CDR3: TGTGCCAGTACCGACAGGGTAGGGGTCGATTCACCCCTCCACTTT. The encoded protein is CASTDRVGVDSPLHF.

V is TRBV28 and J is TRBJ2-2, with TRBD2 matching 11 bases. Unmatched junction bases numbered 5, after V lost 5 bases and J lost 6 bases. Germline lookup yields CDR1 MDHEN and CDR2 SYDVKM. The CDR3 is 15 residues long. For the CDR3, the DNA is TGTGCCAGCAGTAGACTAGCGGGACGGGCCGGGGAGCTGTTTTTT. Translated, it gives CASSRLAGRAGELFF.

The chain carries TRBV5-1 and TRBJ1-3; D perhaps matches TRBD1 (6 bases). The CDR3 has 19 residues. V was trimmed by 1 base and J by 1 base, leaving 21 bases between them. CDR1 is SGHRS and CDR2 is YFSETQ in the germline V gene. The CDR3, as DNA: TGCGCCAGCAGCTTGCACGGCCCCCAGGGGAGTCGTTCTGGAAACACCATATATTTT. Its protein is CASSLHGPQGSRSGNTIYF. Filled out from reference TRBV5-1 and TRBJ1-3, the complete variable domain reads KAGVTQTPRYLIKTRGQQVTLSCSPISGHRSVSWYQQTPGQGLQFLFEYFSETQRNKGNFPGRFSGRQFSNSRSEMNVSTLELGDSALYLCASSLHGPQGSRSGNTIYFGEGSWLTVV.